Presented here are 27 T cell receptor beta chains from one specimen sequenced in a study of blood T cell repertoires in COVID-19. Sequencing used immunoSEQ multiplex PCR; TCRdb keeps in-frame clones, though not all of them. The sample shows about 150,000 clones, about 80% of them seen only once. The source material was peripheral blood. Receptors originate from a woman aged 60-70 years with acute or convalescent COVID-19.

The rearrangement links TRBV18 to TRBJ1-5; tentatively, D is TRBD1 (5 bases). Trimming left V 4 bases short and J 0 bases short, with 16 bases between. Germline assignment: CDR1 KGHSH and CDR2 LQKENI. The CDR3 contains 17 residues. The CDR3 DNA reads TGTGCCAGCTCACTTATCCCCGGGGGTTATAGCAATCAGCCCCAGCATTTT. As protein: CASSLIPGGYSNQPQHF.

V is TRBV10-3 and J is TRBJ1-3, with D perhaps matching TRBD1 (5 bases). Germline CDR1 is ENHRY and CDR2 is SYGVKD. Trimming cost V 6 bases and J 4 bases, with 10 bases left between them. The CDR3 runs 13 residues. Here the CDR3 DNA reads TGTGCCATCAGCTCAGGGCAGGGAAACACCATATATTTT. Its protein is CAISSGQGNTIYF.

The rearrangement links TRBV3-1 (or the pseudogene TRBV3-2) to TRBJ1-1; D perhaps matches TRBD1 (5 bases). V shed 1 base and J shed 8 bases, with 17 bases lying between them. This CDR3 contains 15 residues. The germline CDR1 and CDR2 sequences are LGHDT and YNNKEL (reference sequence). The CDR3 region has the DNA TGTGCCAGCAGCCAAGTCGGATGGCAGGGAAAAGAAGCTTTCTTT. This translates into CASSQVGWQGKEAFF.

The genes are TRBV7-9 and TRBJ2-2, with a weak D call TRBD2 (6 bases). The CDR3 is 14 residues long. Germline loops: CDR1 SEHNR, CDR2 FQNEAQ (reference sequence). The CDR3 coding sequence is TGTGTCGCGGAGGGAGTTATTTTTGCCGGGGAGCTGTTTTTT. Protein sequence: CVAEGVIFAGELFF.

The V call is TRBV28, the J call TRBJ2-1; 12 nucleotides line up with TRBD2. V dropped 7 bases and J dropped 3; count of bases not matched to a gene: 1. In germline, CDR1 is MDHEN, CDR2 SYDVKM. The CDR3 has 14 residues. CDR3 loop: CASKTSGGYNEQFF. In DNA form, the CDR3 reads TGTGCCAGCAAGACTAGCGGGGGCTACAATGAGCAGTTCTTC.

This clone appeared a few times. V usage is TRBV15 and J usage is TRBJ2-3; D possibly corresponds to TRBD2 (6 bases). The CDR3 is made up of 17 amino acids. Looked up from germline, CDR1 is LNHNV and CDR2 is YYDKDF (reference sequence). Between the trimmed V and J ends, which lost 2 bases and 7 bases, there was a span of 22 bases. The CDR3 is CATSRPRGGGNVNTQYF. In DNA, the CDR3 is TGTGCCACCAGCAGACCGAGGGGTGGGGGGAACGTGAATACGCAGTATTTT.

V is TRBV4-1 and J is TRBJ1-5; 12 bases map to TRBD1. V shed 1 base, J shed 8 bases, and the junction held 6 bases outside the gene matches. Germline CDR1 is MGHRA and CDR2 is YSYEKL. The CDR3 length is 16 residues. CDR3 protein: CASSQAGTGGVKPQHF. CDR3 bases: TGCGCCAGCAGCCAAGCGGGGACAGGGGGCGTTAAGCCCCAGCATTTT.

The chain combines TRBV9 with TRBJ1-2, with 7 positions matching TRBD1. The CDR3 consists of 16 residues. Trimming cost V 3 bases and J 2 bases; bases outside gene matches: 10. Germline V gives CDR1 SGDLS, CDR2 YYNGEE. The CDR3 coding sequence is TGTGCCAGCAGCGCGCATACAGGGGTCGCAAACTATGGCTACACCTTC. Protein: CASSAHTGVANYGYTF. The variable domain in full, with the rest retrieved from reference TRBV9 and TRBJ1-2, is DSGVTQTPKHLITATGQRVTLRCSPRSGDLSVYWYQQSLDQGLQFLIQYYNGEERAKGNILERFSAQQFPDLHSELNLSSLELGDSALYFCASSAHTGVANYGYTFGSGTRLTVV.

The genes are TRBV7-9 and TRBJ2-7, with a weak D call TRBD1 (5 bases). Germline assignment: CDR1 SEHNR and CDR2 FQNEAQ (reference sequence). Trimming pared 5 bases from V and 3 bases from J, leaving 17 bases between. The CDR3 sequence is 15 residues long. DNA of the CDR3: TGTGCCAGCAGCCCCGAAGGGGCCCTTAACTACGAGCAGTACTTC. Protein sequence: CASSPEGALNYEQYF.

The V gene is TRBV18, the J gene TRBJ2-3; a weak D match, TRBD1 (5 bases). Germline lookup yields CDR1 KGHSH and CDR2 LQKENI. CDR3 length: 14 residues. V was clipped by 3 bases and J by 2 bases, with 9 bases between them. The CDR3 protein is CASSPTENTDTQYF. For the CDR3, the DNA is TGTGCCAGCTCACCGACAGAGAACACAGATACGCAGTATTTT.

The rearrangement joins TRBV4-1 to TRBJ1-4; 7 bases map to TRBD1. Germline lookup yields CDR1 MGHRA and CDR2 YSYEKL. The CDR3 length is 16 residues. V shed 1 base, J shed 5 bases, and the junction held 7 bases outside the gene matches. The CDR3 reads CASSQVKAGGNEKLFF. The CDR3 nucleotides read TGCGCCAGCAGCCAAGTTAAGGCAGGGGGAAATGAAAAACTGTTTTTT.

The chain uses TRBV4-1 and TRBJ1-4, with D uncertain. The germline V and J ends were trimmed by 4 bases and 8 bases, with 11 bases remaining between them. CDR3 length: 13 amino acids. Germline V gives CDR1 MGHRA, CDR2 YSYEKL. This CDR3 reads CASSRLVREKLFF. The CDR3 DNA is TGCGCCAGCAGCCGGTTGGTGAGAGAAAAACTGTTTTTT.

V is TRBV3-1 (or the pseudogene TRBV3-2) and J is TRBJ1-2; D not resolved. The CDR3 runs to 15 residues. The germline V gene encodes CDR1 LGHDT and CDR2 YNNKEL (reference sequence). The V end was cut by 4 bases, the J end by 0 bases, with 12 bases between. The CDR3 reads CASSLNGMTNYGYTF. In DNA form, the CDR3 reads TGTGCCAGCAGCCTTAACGGGATGACTAACTATGGCTACACCTTC.

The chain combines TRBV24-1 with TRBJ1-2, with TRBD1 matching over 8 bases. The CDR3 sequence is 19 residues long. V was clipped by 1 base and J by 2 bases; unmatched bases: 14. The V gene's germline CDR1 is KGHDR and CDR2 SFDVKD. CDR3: CATSDFNFAIQGGNYGYTF. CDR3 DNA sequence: TGTGCCACCAGTGATTTCAACTTCGCGATACAGGGGGGGAACTATGGCTACACCTTC.

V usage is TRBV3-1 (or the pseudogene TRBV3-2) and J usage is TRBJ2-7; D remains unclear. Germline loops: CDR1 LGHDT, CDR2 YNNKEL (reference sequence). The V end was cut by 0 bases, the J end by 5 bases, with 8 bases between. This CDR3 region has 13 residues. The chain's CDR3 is CASSQDELHEQYV. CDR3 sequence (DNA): TGTGCCAGCAGCCAAGACGAGCTCCACGAGCAGTACGTC.

The CDR3 DNA follows: TGCGCCAGCAGCTTGGCGGGGACAGGGGACGAGACCCAGTACTTC. This codes for CASSLAGTGDETQYF. The V call is TRBV5-1, the J call TRBJ2-5, with 10 bases matching TRBD1. J lost 5 bases, V lost 0 bases, and 4 bases had no gene match. Germline CDR1 and CDR2: SGHRS and YFSETQ. The CDR3 is 15 amino acids.

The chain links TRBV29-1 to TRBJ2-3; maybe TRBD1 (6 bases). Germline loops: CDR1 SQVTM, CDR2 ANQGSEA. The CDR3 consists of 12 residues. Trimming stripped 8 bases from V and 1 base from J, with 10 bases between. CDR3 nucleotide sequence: TGCAGCTCGGACAGTCGCACAGATACGCAGTATTTT. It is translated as CSSDSRTDTQYF.

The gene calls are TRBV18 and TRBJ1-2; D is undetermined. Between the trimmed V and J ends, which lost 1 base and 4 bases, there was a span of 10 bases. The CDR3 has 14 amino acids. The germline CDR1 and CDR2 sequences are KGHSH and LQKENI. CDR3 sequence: CASSPREGIYGYTF. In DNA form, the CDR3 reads TGTGCCAGCTCACCACGGGAGGGTATCTATGGCTACACCTTC.

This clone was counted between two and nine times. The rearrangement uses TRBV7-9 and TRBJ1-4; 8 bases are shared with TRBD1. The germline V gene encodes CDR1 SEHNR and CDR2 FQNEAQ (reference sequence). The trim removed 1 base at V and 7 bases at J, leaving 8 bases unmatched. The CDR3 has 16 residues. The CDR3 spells CASSLDLQGAGEKLFF. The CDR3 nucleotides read TGTGCCAGCAGCTTAGATCTTCAGGGGGCCGGTGAAAAACTGTTTTTT.

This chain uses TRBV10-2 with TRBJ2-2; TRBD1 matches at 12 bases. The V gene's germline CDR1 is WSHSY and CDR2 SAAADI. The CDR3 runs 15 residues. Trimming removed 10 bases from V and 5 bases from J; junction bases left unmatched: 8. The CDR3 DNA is TGCGCCACACACCGGGACAGGGGGCGAACCGGGGAGCTGTTTTTT. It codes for CATHRDRGRTGELFF.

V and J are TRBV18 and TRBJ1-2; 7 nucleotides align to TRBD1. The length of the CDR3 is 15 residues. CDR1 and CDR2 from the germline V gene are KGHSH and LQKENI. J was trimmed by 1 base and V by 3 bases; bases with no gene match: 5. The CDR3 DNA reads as TGTGCCAGCTCACCGGCGACAGGGATTAACTATGGCTACACCTTC. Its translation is CASSPATGINYGYTF.

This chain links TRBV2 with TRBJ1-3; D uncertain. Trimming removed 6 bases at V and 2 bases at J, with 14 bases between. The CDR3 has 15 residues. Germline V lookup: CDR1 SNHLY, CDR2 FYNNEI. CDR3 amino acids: CASRSGPGAGNTIYF. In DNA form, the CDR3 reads TGTGCCAGCAGGAGCGGCCCTGGGGCTGGAAACACCATATATTTT.

In DNA form, the CDR3 reads TGTGCCAGCAGCCGAGTTGCCGGGACAGGGGGCGCGGCTAATGAAAAACTGTTTTTT. This gives the protein CASSRVAGTGGAANEKLFF. The gene calls are TRBV7-6 and TRBJ1-4, with 12 bases lining up with TRBD1. Germline-derived CDR1 and CDR2 are SGHVS and FNYEAQ. Trimming removed 5 bases from V and 3 bases from J; junction bases left unmatched: 13. The CDR3 has 19 amino acids.

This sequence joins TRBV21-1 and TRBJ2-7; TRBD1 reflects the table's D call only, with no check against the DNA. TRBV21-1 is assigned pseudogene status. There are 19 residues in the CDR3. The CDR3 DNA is TGTGCCAGCAGCAAAGTCTGGTTAGGGGCAGATGCTCCCTTCTACGAGCAGTACTTC. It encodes CASSKVWLGADAPFYEQYF.

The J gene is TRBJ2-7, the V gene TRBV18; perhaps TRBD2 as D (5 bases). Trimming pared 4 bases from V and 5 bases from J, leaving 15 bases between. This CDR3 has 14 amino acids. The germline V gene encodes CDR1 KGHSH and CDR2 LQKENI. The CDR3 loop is CASSQGEIHHEQYV. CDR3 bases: TGTGCCAGCTCACAGGGAGAAATCCACCACGAGCAGTACGTC.

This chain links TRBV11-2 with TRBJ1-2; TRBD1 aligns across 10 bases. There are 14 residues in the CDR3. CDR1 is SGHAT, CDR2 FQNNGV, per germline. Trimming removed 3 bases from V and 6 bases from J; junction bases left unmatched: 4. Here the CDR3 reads CASSLRTGGNGYTF. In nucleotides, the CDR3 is TGTGCCAGCAGCTTGAGGACAGGGGGTAATGGCTACACCTTC.

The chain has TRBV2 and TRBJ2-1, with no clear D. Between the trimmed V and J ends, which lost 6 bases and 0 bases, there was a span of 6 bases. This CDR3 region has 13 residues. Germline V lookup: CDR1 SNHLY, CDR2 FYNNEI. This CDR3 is CASRESSYNEQFF. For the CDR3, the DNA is TGTGCCAGCAGAGAGAGCTCCTACAATGAGCAGTTCTTC.